This T cell receptor (beta chain) is drawn from a study of technical replicates of blood from several donors. Germline lookup yields CDR1 SGHTA and CDR2 FQGNSA. The CDR3 runs 15 residues. V shed 5 bases and J 4 bases; nucleotides not matched to a gene: 10. Profiling relied on immunoSEQ multiplex PCR, and the TCRdb table lists in-frame clones only, not all of them. Here the sample spans about 73,000 clones, approximately 93% being singletons. Material: T cells isolated from PBMCs. This clonotype originated in a human donor in good health. The chain is built from TRBV7-2 and TRBJ1-2; 7 nucleotides align to TRBD1. The CDR3 DNA follows: TGTGCCAGCAGCCCTAGGACAGGTCCTGGCTATGGCTACACCTTC. Amino acid sequence: CASSPRTGPGYGYTF. The full variable domain, rest sourced from reference TRBV7-2 and TRBJ1-2, is GAGVSQSPSNKVTEKGKDVELRCDPISGHTALYWYRQSLGQGLEFLIYFQGNSAPDKSGLPSDRFSAERTGGSVSTLTIQRTQQEDSAVYLCASSPRTGPGYGYTFGSGTRLTVV.